This TCR beta chain was recovered during a study of sequential checkpoint blockade in melanoma. The wider study: Maintenance nivolumab came after either treatment sequence.

CDR3 length equals 14 residues. The germline V gene has CDR1 ENHRY and CDR2 SYGVKD. The trim removed 3 bases at V and 2 bases at J, leaving 2 bases unmatched. Treatment of the sample: randomized to nivolumab then ipilimumab (arm A) or the reverse (arm B). From thawed PBMCs, live CD3+CD8+ cells negative for CD19 and CD56 were sorted. Clones were read by immunoSEQ multiplex PCR, and TCRdb kept only the in-frame ones, dropping some. The sample carries tens of thousands of clones, 86% recorded once. V usage is TRBV10-3 and J usage is TRBJ2-7, with 9 nucleotides matching TRBD2. Material: CD8+ T cells sorted from blood (inferred from file names), obtained from a patient given nivolumab and ipilimumab in sequence. This clonotype originated in a human donor with melanoma. The DNA of the CDR3 is TGTGCCATCAGTGACCGCGGGAGGGCCTACGAGCAGTACGTC. The encoded protein is CAISDRGRAYEQYV.